This passage covers 22 T cell receptor beta chains from one sample sequenced in a study of shared clonotypes between healthy human individuals (dated by TCRdb to about 2020). The library was prepared using the immunoSEQ multiplex PCR assay. TCRdb limited this immuneACCESS table to in-frame rearrangements with V and J called. A share of clones is missing; checked studies link under half to unresolved V genes, and the rest is unexplained. The sample contains about 2.4 million clones, roughly 93% of them found a single time. Clones ranked in the top ten supply about 0.34% of the sample. Sequencing was carried out using naive CD4+ T cells from PBMCs. In light of the paper, this sample's cell subset or site label describes: CD45RA+ positively selected. Every receptor here comes from a man between 18 and 29 years old in good health. Some clones in this sample may be carry-over from other donors' samples.

The chain couples TRBV5-1 to TRBJ2-2, with 9 bases aligning to TRBD1. CDR1 is SGHRS, CDR2 YFSETQ, per germline. Unmatched junction bases numbered 2, after V lost 1 base and J lost 7 bases. This CDR3 is built from 14 residues. The CDR3 coding sequence is TGCGCCAGCAGCTTGCGACAGGGGGACGGGGAGCTGTTTTTT. Protein: CASSLRQGDGELFF.

The chain links TRBV18 to TRBJ2-2, with 10 positions matching TRBD1. Looked up from germline, CDR1 is KGHSH and CDR2 is LQKENI. The V and J ends lost 0 bases and 7 bases, in that order; junction bases with no gene match: 5. The CDR3 loop spans 16 amino acids. CDR3 residues: CASSPPGTGVFGELFF. CDR3 sequence (DNA): TGTGCCAGCTCACCACCCGGGACAGGGGTCTTCGGGGAGCTGTTTTTT.

A remark on this clone: This sample also contains other DNA sequences that code for the same CDR3. The rearrangement uses TRBV6-1 and TRBJ2-1, with D tentatively TRBD2 (5 bases). Trimming removed 2 bases from V and 0 bases from J, with 5 bases in between. From germline, CDR1 is MNHNS and CDR2 SASEGT. The CDR3 extends over 14 amino acids. The CDR3 coding sequence is TGTGCCAGCAGTGAAAGCGGCTCCTACAATGAGCAGTTCTTC. Translation: CASSESGSYNEQFF.

This clone was seen a single time. V usage is TRBV5-4 and J usage is TRBJ2-1; TRBD2 agrees at 7 bases. CDR3 length: 14 residues. Per germline, CDR1 SGHNT and CDR2 YYREEE (reference sequence). With 1 base clipped from V and 10 bases from J, the junction kept 8 bases outside the gene matches. This CDR3 is CASSLYGGGWEQFF. In nucleotides, the CDR3 is TGTGCCAGCAGCTTGTACGGGGGAGGGTGGGAGCAGTTCTTC.

The chain couples TRBV7-2 to TRBJ2-3; 10 bases fit TRBD2. The V and J ends lost 3 bases and 11 bases, in that order; junction bases with no gene match: 2. The CDR3 is made up of 12 amino acids. CDR1 and CDR2 (germline): SGHTA, FQGNSA. As DNA, the CDR3 is TGTGCCAGCAGCTTGAGCGGGAGGGGGCAGTATTTT. This encodes CASSLSGRGQYF.

The rearrangement uses TRBV5-6 and TRBJ1-1; D gene unclear. Germline values: CDR1 SGHDT, CDR2 YYEEEE. Trimming left V 2 bases short and J 2 bases short, with 4 bases between. The CDR3 contains 12 residues. The DNA of the CDR3 is TGTGCCAGCAGCTTTACCAACACTGAAGCTTTCTTT. This translates into CASSFTNTEAFF. Complete variable domain (other parts from reference TRBV5-6 and TRBJ1-1): DAGVTQSPTHLIKTRGQQVTLRCSPKSGHDTVSWYQQALGQGPQFIFQYYEEEERQRGNFPDRFSGHQFPNYSSELNVNALLLGDSALYLCASSFTNTEAFFGQGTRLTVV.

A word on this clone: The same CDR3 can be traced to other DNA sequences in this sample. This CDR3 reads CASSVGSGANVLTF. The CDR3 region has the DNA TGTGCCAGTAGTGTGGGTTCTGGGGCCAACGTCCTGACTTTC. This chain links TRBV19 with TRBJ2-6; D unclear. V lost 5 bases to trimming and J lost 1 base, with 6 bases between them. The CDR3 is 14 amino acids. Germline values: CDR1 LNHDA, CDR2 SQIVND (reference sequence).

The J gene is TRBJ1-6, the V gene TRBV6-5, with D perhaps TRBD1 (5 bases). CDR1 MNHEY and CDR2 SVGAGI come from the germline V gene. This CDR3 has 16 residues. V was trimmed by 0 bases and J by 5 bases, leaving 11 bases between them. The CDR3: CASSYSLTVHNSPLHF. The CDR3 nucleotides read TGTGCCAGCAGTTACTCGTTGACAGTACATAATTCACCCCTCCACTTT.

The chain recombines TRBV19 with TRBJ2-4, with D tentatively TRBD2 (6 bases). V was pared by 3 bases and J by 6 bases, with 9 bases between. The CDR3 spans 13 residues. CDR1 LNHDA and CDR2 SQIVND come from the germline V gene (reference sequence). As DNA, the CDR3 is TGTGCCAGTAGTATTAGGGAGGCAAACATTCAGTACTTC. Its protein is CASSIREANIQYF.

J is TRBJ2-1 and V is TRBV29-1; TRBD1 aligns across 9 bases. CDR1 is SQVTM, CDR2 ANQGSEA, per germline. The CDR3 consists of 13 residues. V lost 7 bases to trimming and J lost 6 bases; unmatched junction nucleotides: 7. The CDR3 sequence: CSETGTGINEQFF. The CDR3 nucleotides read TGCAGCGAGACCGGGACAGGGATCAATGAGCAGTTCTTC.

With regard to this clone: The sample holds other DNA sequences that translate to the same CDR3. V is TRBV5-1 and J is TRBJ2-3; no clear D. Trimming cost V 1 base and J 4 bases, with 4 bases left between them. Per the germline V gene, CDR1 is SGHRS and CDR2 is YFSETQ. The CDR3 is 12 residues long. CDR3 sequence (DNA): TGCGCCAGCAGCTTGAACGCAGATACGCAGTATTTT. Translation gives CASSLNADTQYF.

The chain links TRBV10-2 to TRBJ1-1; 7 bases are a match to TRBD1. The CDR3 covers 15 residues. After removal of 0 bases from V and 6 bases from J, the junction contained 7 bases not matched to a gene. CDR1 is WSHSY, CDR2 SAAADI, per germline. Written as DNA, the CDR3 is TGCGCCAGCAGTGAGTCGGCAGTCAGGGGGGCTGAAGCTTTCTTT. Residues: CASSESAVRGAEAFF.

In its sample, this clone was seen a few times. Other DNA variants within this sample encode the same CDR3. The chain uses TRBV5-1 and TRBJ2-1; 11 positions match TRBD2. This CDR3 comprises 14 residues. CDR1 is SGHRS and CDR2 is YFSETQ in the germline V gene. Losses at the gene ends were 1 base for V and 9 bases for J; bases not matched to a gene: 3. The CDR3: CASSLTSGSFEQFF. As DNA, the CDR3 is TGCGCCAGCAGCTTGACTAGCGGGAGTTTTGAGCAGTTCTTC.

The V call is TRBV29-1, the J call TRBJ2-5; 14 bases fit TRBD2. This CDR3 contains 17 residues. Germline V gene sequence: CDR1 SQVTM, CDR2 ANQGSEA. The junction had 10 bases not matched to a gene; V was cut back by 3 bases and J by 4 bases. DNA of the CDR3: TGCAGCGTTGAGGGGGGACTAGCGGGAGTATCGACAGAGACCCAGTACTTC. Translation gives CSVEGGLAGVSTETQYF.

The chain carries TRBV28 and TRBJ1-1; maybe TRBD1 (6 bases). Germline-derived CDR1 and CDR2 are MDHEN and SYDVKM. Trimming removed 4 bases at V and 2 bases at J, with 17 bases between. This CDR3 comprises 16 residues. In DNA, the CDR3 is TGTGCCAGCAGTTGGGACACAAACTCCTTAAACACTGAAGCTTTCTTT. It codes for CASSWDTNSLNTEAFF.

The chain uses TRBV6-1 and TRBJ1-2; D is possibly TRBD1 (6 bases). Germline values: CDR1 MNHNS, CDR2 SASEGT. This CDR3 is built from 16 residues. Deletions cut 1 base from V and 5 bases from J, with 17 bases between. CDR3 in amino acids: CASSEVGRGWGYGYTF. Here the CDR3 DNA reads TGTGCCAGCAGTGAAGTTGGCAGGGGATGGGGGTATGGCTACACCTTC.

This chain joins TRBV27 and TRBJ1-1; TRBD1 is a possible D gene (6 bases). This CDR3 spans 17 amino acids. Per the germline V gene, CDR1 is MNHEY and CDR2 is SMNVEV (reference sequence). Trimming stripped 7 bases from V and 3 bases from J, with 24 bases between. The CDR3 coding sequence is TGTGCCAGCACCCCTCGGGGGGGGCGGAATCTTGACACTGAAGCTTTCTTT. The encoded protein is CASTPRGGRNLDTEAFF.

V gene TRBV20-1 combines with J gene TRBJ1-2; D not resolved. With 6 bases removed from V and 10 bases from J, the gap between germline ends came to 9 bases. Germline V gene lookup returns CDR1 DFQATT and CDR2 SNEGSKA (reference sequence). This CDR3 spans 9 amino acids. This CDR3 is CSAHDTYTF. The CDR3 DNA follows: TGCAGTGCCCACGACACCTACACCTTC.

This sequence joins TRBV4-1 and TRBJ1-2, with TRBD1 matching 7 bases. CDR3 length equals 14 residues. Per the germline V gene, CDR1 is MGHRA and CDR2 is YSYEKL. J lost 4 bases, V lost 1 base, and 3 bases had no gene match. The CDR3, as DNA: TGCGCCAGCAGCCAAGGGGGGACAGTCTATGGCTACACCTTC. This encodes CASSQGGTVYGYTF.

The genes are TRBV12-5 and TRBJ2-5, with a tentative D call TRBD1 (6 bases). Germline-derived CDR1 and CDR2 are LGHNT and FRNRAP. The CDR3 totals 13 residues. V lost 1 base and J lost 5, with 8 bases in between. The CDR3, as DNA: TGTGCTAGTGGTTTGGCAGGGGACGAGACCCAGTACTTC. Translating it yields CASGLAGDETQYF.

Points on this clone: The same CDR3 can be traced to other DNA sequences in this sample. The chain couples TRBV28 to TRBJ2-2; unclear D gene. The CDR3 contains 13 residues. The ends were cut back, 3 bases at V and 4 bases at J, with 6 bases in the middle. CDR1 is MDHEN and CDR2 is SYDVKM in the germline V gene. The CDR3 DNA sequence: TGTGCCAGCAGTTTGACGGGCACCGGGGAGCTGTTTTTT. Amino acid sequence: CASSLTGTGELFF.

The chain joins TRBV4-2 to TRBJ1-4, with D uncertain. The ends were cut back, 0 bases at V and 4 bases at J, with 9 bases in the middle. The germline CDR1 and CDR2 sequences are LGHNA and YNFKEQ. CDR3 length equals 15 residues. CDR3: CASSQDAGVNEKLFF. For the CDR3, the DNA is TGTGCCAGCAGCCAAGATGCCGGAGTTAATGAAAAACTGTTTTTT.